This TCR beta chain was captured in a study of post-analysis software for immune sequencing data. Study-level findings and limits: TRBV5-6, TRBV5-1 and TRBV20-1 were among roughly 5 TRBV segments more frequent in patients than controls.

This clonotype was counted between two and nine times. What it recognizes is unknown. From germline, CDR1 is MNHEY and CDR2 SVGEGT. Trimming pared 6 bases from V and 11 bases from J, leaving 16 bases between. The CDR3 contains 12 residues. Prepared libraries of TCR beta cDNA carried unique molecular identifiers. TCRdb re-derived calls from the PCR reads in MiXCR, one entry per CDR3 protein. The sample includes almost 700,000 distinct CDR3 sequences, roughly three fifths of them seen just once. The TCR comes from a girl aged 2-10 years with multiple sclerosis. The sample was blood. The rearrangement joins TRBV6-2 or TRBV6-3 to TRBJ2-5, with D perhaps matching TRBD1 (5 bases). CDR3 bases: TGTGCCAGCAGCCACCATAAGGGGAAGCAGTACTTC. Translating it yields CASSHHKGKQYF.